This passage covers 28 T cell receptor beta chains from one sample sequenced in a study of identifying expanded T cells in peripheral blood. TCRdb's table, derived via immunoSEQ multiplex PCR, lists solely in-frame clones and lacks some. In the table there are 100,000 or so clones, 87% of which are singletons. Sequenced: blood. The receptors here all came from a person between 18 and 69 years old in good health.

This chain joins TRBV6-5 and TRBJ1-2, with D unresolved. The CDR3 extends over 16 amino acids. V was pared by 2 bases and J by 0 bases, with 13 bases between. Germline values: CDR1 MNHEY, CDR2 SVGAGI. For the CDR3, the DNA is TGTGCCAGCAGTTACGGAACTCCGCAAGCTAACTATGGCTACACCTTC. Its protein is CASSYGTPQANYGYTF.

The genes are TRBV29-1 and TRBJ2-7; D might be TRBD1 or TRBD2, each matching 5 bases. The V end was cut by 6 bases, the J end by 6 bases, with 18 bases between. Per the germline V gene, CDR1 is SQVTM and CDR2 is ANQGSEA. The CDR3 spans 13 residues. Written as DNA, the CDR3 is TGCAGCGTGGAGAATACAGTTGGGGGCGAGCAGTACTTC. Amino acids: CSVENTVGGEQYF.

Here the CDR3 reads CASSEGTGWSYEQYF. In nucleotides, the CDR3 is TGTGCCAGCAGTGAAGGGACAGGGTGGAGCTACGAGCAGTACTTC. V and J are TRBV25-1 and TRBJ2-7, with TRBD1 matching 9 bases. CDR3 length: 15 amino acids. Germline assignment: CDR1 MGHDK and CDR2 SYGVNS. The V and J ends lost 2 bases and 3 bases, in that order; junction bases with no gene match: 5.

This rearrangement joins TRBV7-9 to TRBJ2-7; tentatively, D is TRBD2 (5 bases). Looked up from germline, CDR1 is SEHNR and CDR2 is FQNEAQ (reference sequence). With 8 bases removed from V and 3 bases from J, the gap between germline ends came to 17 bases. The CDR3 covers 14 residues. As DNA, the CDR3 is TGTGCCAGCGCGAGTGGGAAAGAGGGCTACGAGCAGTACTTC. This codes for CASASGKEGYEQYF.

The chain is built from TRBV2 and TRBJ1-3, with D unresolved. Germline V CDR1 and CDR2: SNHLY, FYNNEI. V dropped 5 bases and J dropped 0 bases, with 11 bases sitting between them. This CDR3 is built from 15 residues. The CDR3 reads CASSLDPGSGNTIYF. For the CDR3, the DNA is TGTGCCAGCAGTTTAGACCCTGGCTCTGGAAACACCATATATTTT.

The genes are TRBV19 and TRBJ2-1; 7 positions match TRBD1. The V segment lost 3 bases and the J segment 9 bases; nucleotides outside the gene matches: 8. This CDR3 has 14 residues. Germline CDR1 and CDR2: LNHDA and SQIVND (reference sequence). CDR3 nucleotides: TGTGCCAGTAGTATCCTCGGGACAGTAAGTGAGCAGTTCTTC. It encodes CASSILGTVSEQFF.

V gene TRBV18 combines with J gene TRBJ1-6; tentative D call: TRBD1 (6 bases). Germline assignment: CDR1 KGHSH and CDR2 LQKENI. Trimming cost V 2 bases and J 8 bases, with 13 bases left between them. The CDR3 totals 15 residues. The CDR3 nucleotides are TGTGCCAGCTCACCAGTAGTCGGGGGCGATTCACCCCTCCACTTT. The encoded protein is CASSPVVGGDSPLHF.

The rearrangement uses TRBV18 and TRBJ2-2; no clear D. This CDR3 has 14 residues. The ends were cut back, 6 bases at V and 3 bases at J, with 11 bases in the middle. Germline V lookup: CDR1 KGHSH, CDR2 LQKENI. CDR3 bases: TGTGCCAGCTCTCCTCCGATTCACACCGGGGAGCTGTTTTTT. It encodes CASSPPIHTGELFF.

This rearrangement joins TRBV4-2 to TRBJ1-2; D possibly corresponds to TRBD1 (5 bases). The CDR3 is made up of 14 amino acids. Germline V gene lookup returns CDR1 LGHNA and CDR2 YNFKEQ. V shed 5 bases and J shed 8 bases, with 18 bases lying between them. This CDR3 reads CASSWGGTVRGYTF. The CDR3 DNA reads as TGTGCCAGCAGCTGGGGGGGGACCGTGAGAGGCTACACCTTC.

The chain uses TRBV7-6 and TRBJ2-1, with D perhaps being TRBD1 or TRBD2 (5 bases each). Germline V gives CDR1 SGHVS, CDR2 FNYEAQ. The CDR3 runs to 16 residues. The V end lost 3 bases, the J end lost 9 bases, and 21 bases lay between the germline ends. The CDR3 sequence: CASSFTGASLFGEQFF. In DNA form, the CDR3 reads TGTGCCAGCAGCTTTACCGGGGCTTCTCTCTTCGGTGAGCAGTTCTTC.

The chain has TRBV6-4 and TRBJ2-6; D remains ambiguous. The CDR3 is made up of 13 amino acids. Germline values: CDR1 MRHNA, CDR2 SNTAGT. Deletions cut 0 bases from V and 3 bases from J, with 0 bases between. CDR3 amino acids: CASSDSGANVLTF. DNA of the CDR3: TGTGCCAGCAGTGACTCTGGGGCCAACGTCCTGACTTTC.

V usage is TRBV7-8 and J usage is TRBJ2-7; the D gene is possibly TRBD2 (5 bases). This CDR3 has 14 residues. CDR1 is SGHVS and CDR2 is FQNEAQ in the germline V gene. Trimming removed 1 base at V and 0 bases at J, with 7 bases between. CDR3 coding DNA: TGTGCCAGCAGCTTAGAGGGAGACTCCTACGAGCAGTACTTC. Its protein product is CASSLEGDSYEQYF. The entire variable domain, with the rest obtained from reference TRBV7-8 and TRBJ2-7, is as follows: GAGVSQSPRYKVAKRGQDVALRCDPISGHVSLFWYQQALGQGPEFLTYFQNEAQLDKSGLPSDRFFAERPEGSVSTLKIQRTQQEDSAVYLCASSLEGDSYEQYFGPGTRLTVT.

This clone was recorded a few times. The rearrangement uses TRBV11-2 and TRBJ1-1, with a tentative D call TRBD1 (5 bases). CDR1 SGHAT and CDR2 FQNNGV come from the germline V gene. This CDR3 is 15 amino acids long. Deletions cut 3 bases from V and 1 base from J, with 12 bases between. CDR3: CASSFNGGPNTEAFF. The DNA of the CDR3 is TGTGCCAGCAGCTTTAATGGGGGACCGAACACTGAAGCTTTCTTT.

V gene TRBV15 combines with J gene TRBJ1-5; TRBD1 matches at 9 bases. The J segment lost 7 bases and the V segment lost 0 bases, leaving 4 bases of the junction unmatched. From germline, CDR1 is LNHNV and CDR2 YYDKDF (reference sequence). The CDR3 consists of 15 residues. The CDR3: CATSREVTGGQPQHF. CDR3 coding DNA: TGTGCCACCAGCAGAGAGGTGACAGGGGGGCAGCCCCAGCATTTT.

V is TRBV7-9 and J is TRBJ1-1; 7 nucleotides align to TRBD1. This CDR3 has 14 residues. V was pared by 5 bases and J by 1 base, with 4 bases of the junction left unmatched. From germline, CDR1 is SEHNR and CDR2 FQNEAQ (reference sequence). In DNA, the CDR3 is TGTGCCAGCAGCACCAGGGGGGAGAACACTGAAGCTTTCTTT. This codes for CASSTRGENTEAFF. Full variable domain (rest looked up from reference TRBV7-9 and TRBJ1-1): DTGVSQNPRHKITKRGQNVTFRCDPISEHNRLYWYRQTLGQGPEFLTYFQNEAQLEKSRLLSDRFSAERPKGSFSTLEIQRTEQGDSAMYLCASSTRGENTEAFFGQGTRLTVV.

J is TRBJ2-1 and V is TRBV15; D not resolved. Germline assignment: CDR1 LNHNV and CDR2 YYDKDF (reference sequence). The CDR3 extends over 17 amino acids. Trimming stripped 8 bases from V and 0 bases from J, with 20 bases between. CDR3 loop: CATQAVVGRGSYNEQFF. CDR3 in DNA: TGTGCCACCCAAGCCGTTGTAGGTCGCGGCTCCTACAATGAGCAGTTCTTC.

V usage is TRBV6-5 and J usage is TRBJ2-7; D ambiguous. The CDR3 spans 15 residues. Looked up from germline, CDR1 is MNHEY and CDR2 is SVGAGI. Between the trimmed V and J ends, which lost 0 bases and 2 bases, there was a span of 11 bases. The CDR3 sequence is CASSYSRRSTYEQYF. CDR3 sequence (DNA): TGTGCCAGCAGTTACTCGAGGCGCAGTACCTACGAGCAGTACTTC.

The rearrangement links TRBV9 to TRBJ1-1; D is ambiguous. V lost 0 bases and J lost 1, with 7 bases in between. Germline assignment: CDR1 SGDLS and CDR2 YYNGEE. The CDR3 spans 14 residues. The CDR3 spells CASSVVSGNTEAFF. Written as DNA, the CDR3 is TGTGCCAGCAGCGTAGTCAGTGGGAACACTGAAGCTTTCTTT.

The gene calls are TRBV7-2 and TRBJ2-7; possibly TRBD1 or TRBD2 for D (5 bases each). Per germline, CDR1 SGHTA and CDR2 FQGNSA. V was clipped by 1 base and J by 1 base, with 14 bases between them. The CDR3 sequence is 16 residues long. The CDR3 loop is CASSLGLGRRSYEQYF. As DNA, the CDR3 is TGTGCCAGCAGCTTAGGTCTGGGACGGAGATCCTACGAGCAGTACTTC.

V is TRBV6-6 and J is TRBJ2-1; TRBD2 might be the D (6 bases). The V end lost 6 bases, the J end lost 7 bases, and 19 bases lay between the germline ends. Germline CDR1 is MNHNY and CDR2 is SVGAGI (reference sequence). The CDR3 loop spans 15 amino acids. CDR3 residues: CASRAALAGLNEQFF. CDR3 bases: TGTGCCAGCAGGGCTGCTTTGGCGGGGCTTAATGAGCAGTTCTTC.

The rearrangement uses TRBV2 and TRBJ2-7; 8 bases align to TRBD1. The length of the CDR3 is 14 residues. J was trimmed by 3 bases and V by 9 bases; bases with no gene match: 10. CDR1 is SNHLY, CDR2 FYNNEI, per germline. In DNA, the CDR3 is TGTGCCAGTCATTCCGGACAGGGTCTCTACGAGCAGTACTTC. Protein product: CASHSGQGLYEQYF.

The V gene is TRBV7-6, the J gene TRBJ2-3; D is possibly TRBD1 or TRBD2 (5 bases each). The CDR3 spans 16 residues. Germline-derived CDR1 and CDR2 are SGHVS and FNYEAQ. V was shortened by 0 bases and J by 0 bases, with 10 bases between the two germline ends. CDR3 in amino acids: CASSLAWGSSTDTQYF. In DNA, the CDR3 is TGTGCCAGCAGCTTAGCTTGGGGGTCTAGCACAGATACGCAGTATTTT.

The rearrangement uses TRBV30 and TRBJ2-7, with 7 bases that match TRBD1. V gave up 3 bases and J gave up 4 bases; unmatched junction bases: 3. Per the germline V gene, CDR1 is GTSNPN and CDR2 is SVGIG (reference sequence). The CDR3 is 12 residues long. CDR3 in amino acids: CAWSNRGYEQYF. DNA for the CDR3: TGTGCCTGGAGCAACAGGGGATACGAGCAGTACTTC.

This sequence joins TRBV7-8 and TRBJ2-2, with unresolved D. This CDR3 has 16 amino acids. Germline assignment: CDR1 SGHVS and CDR2 FQNEAQ. Trimming removed 5 bases from V and 3 bases from J, with 16 bases in between. The CDR3 sequence is CASSPSVRYDTGELFF. CDR3 DNA: TGTGCCAGCAGCCCCAGCGTCCGTTACGACACCGGGGAGCTGTTTTTT.

As DNA, the CDR3 is TGTGCCACCCAGTTATTTCAGGGAAGCAATCAGCCCCAGCATTTT. Protein: CATQLFQGSNQPQHF. The genes are TRBV27 and TRBJ1-5; maybe TRBD1 (5 bases). The CDR3 is made up of 15 amino acids. Trimming pared 10 bases from V and 1 base from J, leaving 17 bases between. The V gene's germline CDR1 is MNHEY and CDR2 SMNVEV (reference sequence).

The rearrangement joins TRBV25-1 to TRBJ2-5; 7 positions agree with TRBD1. Germline V CDR1 and CDR2: MGHDK, SYGVNS. The CDR3 has 18 residues. Germline trimming cut 4 bases from V and 5 bases from J; bases unmatched to any gene: 19. CDR3 in amino acids: CASSGAGATYRGSETQYF. CDR3 sequence (DNA): TGTGCCAGCAGTGGGGCTGGGGCCACCTACAGGGGTAGCGAGACCCAGTACTTC.

The chain uses TRBV11-3 and TRBJ2-1; D tentatively reads TRBD1 or TRBD2 (5 bases each). The germline V gene has CDR1 SGHNT and CDR2 YENEEA. V was shortened by 0 bases and J by 0 bases, with 9 bases between the two germline ends. This CDR3 comprises 16 residues. CDR3 bases: TGTGCCAGCAGCTTAGACGGGGCGAGCTCCTACAATGAGCAGTTCTTC. The encoded protein is CASSLDGASSYNEQFF. The variable domain in full, with the rest retrieved from reference TRBV11-3 and TRBJ2-1, is EAGVVQSPRYKIIEKKQPVAFWCNPISGHNTLYWYLQNLGQGPELLIRYENEEAVDDSQLPKDRFSAERLKGVDSTLKIQPAELGDSAVYLCASSLDGASSYNEQFFGPGTRLTVL.

The gene calls are TRBV5-6 and TRBJ2-1; D perhaps matches TRBD1 (5 bases). Per germline, CDR1 SGHDT and CDR2 YYEEEE. The length of the CDR3 is 16 residues. The V gene lost 0 bases and the J gene lost 4 bases, with 14 bases spanning the gap. The CDR3, as DNA: TGTGCCAGCAGCTTGGTCGACAGAGCCGTTTACAATGAGCAGTTCTTC. Its translation is CASSLVDRAVYNEQFF.